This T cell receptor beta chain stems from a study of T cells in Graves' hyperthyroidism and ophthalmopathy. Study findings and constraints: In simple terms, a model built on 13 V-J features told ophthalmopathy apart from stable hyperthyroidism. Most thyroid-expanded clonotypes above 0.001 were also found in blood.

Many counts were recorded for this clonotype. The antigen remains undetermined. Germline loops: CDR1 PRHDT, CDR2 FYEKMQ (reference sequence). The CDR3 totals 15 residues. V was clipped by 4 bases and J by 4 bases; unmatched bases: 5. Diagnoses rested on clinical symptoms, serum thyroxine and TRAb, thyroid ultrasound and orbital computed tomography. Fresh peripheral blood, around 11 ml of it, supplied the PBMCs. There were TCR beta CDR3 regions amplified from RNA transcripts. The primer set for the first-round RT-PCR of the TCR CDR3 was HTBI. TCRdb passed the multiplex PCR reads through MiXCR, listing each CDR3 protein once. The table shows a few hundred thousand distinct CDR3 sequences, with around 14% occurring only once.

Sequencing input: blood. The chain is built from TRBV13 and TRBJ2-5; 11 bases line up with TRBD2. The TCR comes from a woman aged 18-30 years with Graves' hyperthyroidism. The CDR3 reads CASSSLAGAGETQYF. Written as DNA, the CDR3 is TGTGCCAGCAGCTCACTAGCGGGAGCGGGAGAGACCCAGTACTTC.